This entry lists 4 T cell receptor beta chains sequenced from one sample in a study of T cell responses to AZD1222 COVID-19 vaccine. Clones were sequenced by immunoSEQ multiplex PCR, and TCRdb holds only the in-frame ones, with some missing. This table has 110,000 to 150,000 clones, 80% to 95% appearing once. The sequences come from peripheral blood, collected 28 days after the second AZD1222 dose. These receptors were collected from an adult who received the AZD1222 COVID-19 vaccine.

The CDR3: CAWSVGGLEQYF. For the CDR3, the DNA is TGTGCCTGGAGTGTGGGGGGTCTCGAGCAGTACTTC. This rearrangement joins TRBV30 to TRBJ2-7, with a possible D match to TRBD2 (6 bases). The CDR3 is made up of 12 amino acids. The V and J ends lost 0 bases and 6 bases respectively, with 9 bases between them. CDR1 is GTSNPN and CDR2 is SVGIG in the germline V gene (reference sequence).

DNA of the CDR3: TGTGCCAGCAGCCAAGAACAGGGGGACGCAGGAGATGGCTACACCTTC. It codes for CASSQEQGDAGDGYTF. The V call is TRBV4-2, the J call TRBJ1-2; the match to TRBD1 covers 8 bases. The CDR3 length is 16 residues. The germline CDR1 and CDR2 sequences are LGHNA and YNFKEQ. Trimming at V came to 0 bases and at J to 6 bases, leaving 9 bases not matched to a gene.

The CDR3 loop reads CAWAGSGEGYTF. The CDR3 nucleotides are TGTGCCTGGGCCGGTAGTGGGGAAGGCTACACCTTC. The V and J genes are TRBV30 and TRBJ1-2; D not certain. Germline assignment: CDR1 GTSNPN and CDR2 SVGIG (reference sequence). The CDR3 covers 12 residues. The V end lost 5 bases, the J end lost 8 bases, and 15 bases lay between the germline ends.

The CDR3: CASSRPEARALNTGELFF. In DNA, the CDR3 is TGTGCCAGCAGCCGTCCCGAGGCCCGGGCACTGAACACCGGGGAGCTGTTTTTT. The chain is built from TRBV2 and TRBJ2-2; D is ambiguous. The V gene's germline CDR1 is SNHLY and CDR2 FYNNEI. The CDR3 sequence is 18 residues long. V was trimmed by 6 bases and J by 1 base, leaving 21 bases between them.